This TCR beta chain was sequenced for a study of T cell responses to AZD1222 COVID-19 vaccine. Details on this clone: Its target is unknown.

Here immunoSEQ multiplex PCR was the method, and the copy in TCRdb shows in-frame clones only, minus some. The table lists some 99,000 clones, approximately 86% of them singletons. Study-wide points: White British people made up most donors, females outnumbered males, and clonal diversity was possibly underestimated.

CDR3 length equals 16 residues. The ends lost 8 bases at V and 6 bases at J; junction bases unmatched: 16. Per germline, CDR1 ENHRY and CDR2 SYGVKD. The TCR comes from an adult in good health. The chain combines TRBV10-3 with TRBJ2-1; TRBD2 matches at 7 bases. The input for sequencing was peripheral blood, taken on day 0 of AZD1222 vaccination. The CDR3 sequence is CAISPTRAGVGNEQFF. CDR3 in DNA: TGTGCCATCTCCCCGACGAGGGCGGGAGTCGGCAATGAGCAGTTCTTC.